The source of this T cell receptor (beta chain) is a study of blood T cell repertoires in COVID-19. Looking at the study overall: Acute and convalescent COVID-19 specimens originated in the United States, Italy and Spain. From T cells, B-cell-depleted T cells, or PBMCs came the material, which was cDNA or gDNA.

Original analysis: Amplification of reference gene primers was used by the study to estimate nucleated cell counts. Sequencing used immunoSEQ multiplex PCR; TCRdb keeps in-frame clones, though not all of them. Clone size and V and J calls were adopted from that table, with D and trimming inferred from the DNA. The table has a few hundred thousand clones, about 82% seen once. Trimming cost V 2 bases and J 1 base; bases outside gene matches: 6. In germline, CDR1 is SNHLY, CDR2 FYNNEI. The CDR3 is made up of 16 amino acids. The receptor comes from a man at least 80 years old with acute or convalescent COVID-19. The sample taken for sequencing was peripheral blood. The J gene is TRBJ1-1, the V gene TRBV2, with 8 positions matching TRBD1. The CDR3 region has the DNA TGTGCCAGCAGTGAATGGGCAGGGGGCAGGAACACTGAAGCTTTCTTT. Translated: CASSEWAGGRNTEAFF.